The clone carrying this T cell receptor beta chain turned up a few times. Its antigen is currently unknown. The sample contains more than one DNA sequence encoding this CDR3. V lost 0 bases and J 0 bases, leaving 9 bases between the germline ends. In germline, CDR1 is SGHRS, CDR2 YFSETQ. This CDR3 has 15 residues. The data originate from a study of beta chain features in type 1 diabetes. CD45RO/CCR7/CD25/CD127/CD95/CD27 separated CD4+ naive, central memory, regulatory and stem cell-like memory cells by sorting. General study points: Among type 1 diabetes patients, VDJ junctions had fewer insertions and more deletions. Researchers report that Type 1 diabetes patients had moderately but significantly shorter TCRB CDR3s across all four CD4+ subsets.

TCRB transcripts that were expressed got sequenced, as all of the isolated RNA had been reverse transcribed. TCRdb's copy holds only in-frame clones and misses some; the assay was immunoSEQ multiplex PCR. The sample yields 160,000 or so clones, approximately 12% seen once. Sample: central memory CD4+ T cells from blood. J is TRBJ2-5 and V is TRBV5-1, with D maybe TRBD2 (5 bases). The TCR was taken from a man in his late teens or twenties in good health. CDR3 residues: CASSLASGNQETQYF. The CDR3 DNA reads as TGCGCCAGCAGCTTGGCCTCGGGGAACCAAGAGACCCAGTACTTC.